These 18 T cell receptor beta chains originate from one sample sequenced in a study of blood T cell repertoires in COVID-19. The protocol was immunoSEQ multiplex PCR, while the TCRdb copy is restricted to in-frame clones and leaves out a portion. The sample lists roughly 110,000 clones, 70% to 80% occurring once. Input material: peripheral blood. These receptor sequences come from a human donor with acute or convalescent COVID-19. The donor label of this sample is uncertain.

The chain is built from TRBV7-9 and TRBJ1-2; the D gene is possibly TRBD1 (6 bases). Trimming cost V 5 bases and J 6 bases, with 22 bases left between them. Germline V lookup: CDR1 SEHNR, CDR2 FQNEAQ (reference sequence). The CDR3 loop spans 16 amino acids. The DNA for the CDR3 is TGTGCCAGCAGCACAACATCGCCCCAGGGGTGGAATGGCTACACCTTC. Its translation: CASSTTSPQGWNGYTF.

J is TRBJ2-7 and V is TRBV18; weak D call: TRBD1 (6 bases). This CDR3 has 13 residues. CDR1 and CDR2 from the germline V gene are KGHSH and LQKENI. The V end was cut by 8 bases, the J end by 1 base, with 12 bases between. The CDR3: CASRPDSSYEQYF. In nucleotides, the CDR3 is TGTGCCAGCCGGCCGGACAGTTCCTACGAGCAGTACTTC.

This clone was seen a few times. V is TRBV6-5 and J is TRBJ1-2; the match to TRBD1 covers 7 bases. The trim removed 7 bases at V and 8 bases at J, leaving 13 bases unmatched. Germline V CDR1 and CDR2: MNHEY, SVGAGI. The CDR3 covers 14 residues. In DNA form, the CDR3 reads TGTGCCAGCATGACGGACAGGTGGCTCGGCGGCTACACCTTC. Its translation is CASMTDRWLGGYTF.

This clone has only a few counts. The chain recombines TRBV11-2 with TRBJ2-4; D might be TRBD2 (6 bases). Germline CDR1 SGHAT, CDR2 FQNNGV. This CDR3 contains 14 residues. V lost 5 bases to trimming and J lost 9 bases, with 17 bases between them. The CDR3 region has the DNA TGTGCCAGCAGCAACAGGAGGGAATCCACCATTCAGTACTTC. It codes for CASSNRRESTIQYF. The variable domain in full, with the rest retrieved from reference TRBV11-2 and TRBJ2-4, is EAGVAQSPRYKIIEKRQSVAFWCNPISGHATLYWYQQILGQGPKLLIQFQNNGVVDDSQLPKDRFSAERLKGVDSTLKIQPAKLEDSAVYLCASSNRRESTIQYFGAGTRLSVL.

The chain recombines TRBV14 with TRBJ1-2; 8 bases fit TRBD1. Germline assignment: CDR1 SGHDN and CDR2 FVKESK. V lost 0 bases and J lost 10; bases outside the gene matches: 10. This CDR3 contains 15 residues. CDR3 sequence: CASSQDLLDRAFYTF. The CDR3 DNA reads TGTGCCAGCAGCCAAGATCTCCTGGACAGGGCGTTCTACACCTTC.

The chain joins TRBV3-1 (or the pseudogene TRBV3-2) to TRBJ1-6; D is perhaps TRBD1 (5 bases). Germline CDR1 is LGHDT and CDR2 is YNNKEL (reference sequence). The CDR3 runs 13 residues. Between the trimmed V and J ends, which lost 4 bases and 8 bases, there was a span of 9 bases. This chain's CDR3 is CASSPTRDSPLHF. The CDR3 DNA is TGTGCCAGCAGCCCCACCAGGGATTCACCCCTCCACTTT.

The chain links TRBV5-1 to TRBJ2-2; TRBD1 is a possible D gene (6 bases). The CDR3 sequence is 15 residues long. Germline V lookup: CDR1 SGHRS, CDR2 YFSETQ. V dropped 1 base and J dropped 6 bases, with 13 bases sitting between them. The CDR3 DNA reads TGCGCCAGCAGCTTGAGGCAGGGGAGTGCCGGGGAGCTGTTTTTT. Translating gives CASSLRQGSAGELFF.

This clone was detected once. CDR3 DNA: TGCGCCAGCAGCGAGAGACTAGTTGATACAGATACGCAGTATTTT. It codes for CASSERLVDTDTQYF. The genes are TRBV4-1 and TRBJ2-3; D may be TRBD2 (6 bases). V dropped 5 bases and J dropped 3 bases, with 15 bases sitting between them. There are 15 residues in the CDR3. Germline V gene lookup returns CDR1 MGHRA and CDR2 YSYEKL.

For the CDR3, the DNA is TGTGCCAGCAGCCCCTCTCGGACTGTAACCGGGGAGCTGTTTTTT. It is translated as CASSPSRTVTGELFF. V and J are TRBV3-1 (or the pseudogene TRBV3-2) and TRBJ2-2, with D perhaps matching TRBD2 (5 bases). The CDR3 consists of 15 residues. Trimming pared 4 bases from V and 5 bases from J, leaving 14 bases between. Germline values: CDR1 LGHDT, CDR2 YNNKEL (reference sequence).

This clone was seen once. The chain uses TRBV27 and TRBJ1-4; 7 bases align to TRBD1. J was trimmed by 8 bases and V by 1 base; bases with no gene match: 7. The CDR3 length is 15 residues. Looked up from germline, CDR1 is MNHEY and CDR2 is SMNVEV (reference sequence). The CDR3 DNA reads TGTGCCAGCAGTTTATTAGGAGGGGGCGAGGAAAAACTGTTTTTT. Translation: CASSLLGGGEEKLFF.

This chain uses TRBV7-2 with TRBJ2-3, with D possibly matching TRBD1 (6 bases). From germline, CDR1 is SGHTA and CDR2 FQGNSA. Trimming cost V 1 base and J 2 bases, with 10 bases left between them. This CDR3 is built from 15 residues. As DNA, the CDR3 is TGTGCCAGCAGCTTAGGAGGACAGTACACAGATACGCAGTATTTT. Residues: CASSLGGQYTDTQYF.

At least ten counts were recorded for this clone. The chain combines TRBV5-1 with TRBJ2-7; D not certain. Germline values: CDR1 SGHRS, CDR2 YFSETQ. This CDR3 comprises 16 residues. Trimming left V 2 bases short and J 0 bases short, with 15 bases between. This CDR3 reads CASSLRHLLVSYEQYV. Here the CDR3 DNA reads TGCGCCAGCAGCTTACGACACTTATTGGTCTCCTACGAGCAGTACGTC.

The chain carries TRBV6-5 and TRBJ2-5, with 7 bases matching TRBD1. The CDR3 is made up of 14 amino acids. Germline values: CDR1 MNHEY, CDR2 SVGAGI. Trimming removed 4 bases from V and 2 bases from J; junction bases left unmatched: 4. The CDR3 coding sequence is TGTGCCAGCAGTTTTGCAGGGGGTCAAGAGACCCAGTACTTC. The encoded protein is CASSFAGGQETQYF.

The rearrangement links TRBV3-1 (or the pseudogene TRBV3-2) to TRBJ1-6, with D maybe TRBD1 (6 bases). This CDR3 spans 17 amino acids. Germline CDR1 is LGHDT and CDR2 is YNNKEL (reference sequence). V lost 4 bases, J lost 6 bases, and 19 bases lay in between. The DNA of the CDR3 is TGTGCCAGCAGCCGCCTGAGAGGGGGACCCCTTAATTCACCCCTCCACTTT. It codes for CASSRLRGGPLNSPLHF.

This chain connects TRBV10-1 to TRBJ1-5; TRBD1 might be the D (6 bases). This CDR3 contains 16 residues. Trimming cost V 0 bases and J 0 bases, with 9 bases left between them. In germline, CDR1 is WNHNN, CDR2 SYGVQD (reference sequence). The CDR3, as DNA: TGCGCCAGCAGTGAGTCGGACAGTAATAGCAATCAGCCCCAGCATTTT. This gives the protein CASSESDSNSNQPQHF.

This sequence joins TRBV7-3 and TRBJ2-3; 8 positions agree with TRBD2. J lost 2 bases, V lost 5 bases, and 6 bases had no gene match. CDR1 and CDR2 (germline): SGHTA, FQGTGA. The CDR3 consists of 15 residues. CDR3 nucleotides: TGTGCCAGCAGCGATAGCGGGGTCCCCACAGATACGCAGTATTTT. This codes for CASSDSGVPTDTQYF. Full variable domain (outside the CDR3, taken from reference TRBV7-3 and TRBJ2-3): GAGVSQTPSNKVTEKGKYVELRCDPISGHTALYWYRQSLGQGPEFLIYFQGTGAADDSGLPNDRFFAVRPEGSVSTLKIQRTERGDSAVYLCASSDSGVPTDTQYFGPGTRLTVL.

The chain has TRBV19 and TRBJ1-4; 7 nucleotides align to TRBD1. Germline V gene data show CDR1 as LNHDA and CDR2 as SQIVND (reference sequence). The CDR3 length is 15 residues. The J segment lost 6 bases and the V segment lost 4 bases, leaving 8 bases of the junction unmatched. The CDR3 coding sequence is TGTGCCAGTAGTAAACCCGGGACAGATCATGAAAAACTGTTTTTT. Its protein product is CASSKPGTDHEKLFF.

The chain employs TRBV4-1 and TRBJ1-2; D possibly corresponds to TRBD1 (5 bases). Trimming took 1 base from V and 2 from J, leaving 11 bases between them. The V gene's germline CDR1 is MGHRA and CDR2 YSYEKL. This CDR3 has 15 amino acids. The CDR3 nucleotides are TGCGCCAGCAGCCAAGGTTGGCAGGGAAACTATGGCTACACCTTC. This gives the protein CASSQGWQGNYGYTF.